These 27 T cell receptor beta chains were all obtained from the same sample, sequenced in a study of T cell responses to AZD1222 COVID-19 vaccine. The method was immunoSEQ multiplex PCR; TCRdb's version includes in-frame clones alone and lacks a portion of them. This table holds some 49,000 clones, more than 60% found once. The sequences come from peripheral blood, collected on day 0 of AZD1222 vaccination. These receptors came from an adult in good health.

This clone was observed once. This chain joins TRBV7-2 and TRBJ2-3; D is ambiguous. Germline V gene lookup returns CDR1 SGHTA and CDR2 FQGNSA. CDR3 length equals 15 residues. V lost 5 bases and J 0 bases, leaving 12 bases between the germline ends. CDR3 protein: CASSPTRASTDTQYF. As DNA, the CDR3 is TGTGCCAGCAGCCCGACCCGTGCGAGCACAGATACGCAGTATTTT.

The sample holds a few counts of this clone. The chain has TRBV15 and TRBJ1-2, with D perhaps matching TRBD1 (5 bases). CDR3 size: 13 residues. Trimming shortened V by 5 bases and J by 6 bases, and 13 bases separated the two germline ends. Germline values: CDR1 LNHNV, CDR2 YYDKDF (reference sequence). CDR3 nucleotide sequence: TGTGCCACCAGCCCGGACCGGGACCATGGCTACACCTTC. It encodes CATSPDRDHGYTF.

This rearrangement joins TRBV29-1 to TRBJ1-1; the D is unclear. Trimming cost V 3 bases and J 1 base, with 9 bases left between them. The CDR3 sequence is 13 residues long. Germline CDR1 SQVTM, CDR2 ANQGSEA. The chain's CDR3 is CSVDLGTNTEAFF. DNA of the CDR3: TGCAGCGTTGATCTGGGCACGAACACTGAAGCTTTCTTT.

In nucleotides, the CDR3 is TGCGCCAGCCAGGGACGGAGCATCGGCTACACCTTC. Translation: CASQGRSIGYTF. The chain uses TRBV5-1 and TRBJ1-2, with D maybe TRBD1 (5 bases). CDR1 is SGHRS, CDR2 YFSETQ, per germline. The ends were cut back, 7 bases at V and 8 bases at J, with 15 bases in the middle. This CDR3 comprises 12 residues. Combining the CDR3 with reference TRBV5-1 and TRBJ1-2 gives the whole variable domain KAGVTQTPRYLIKTRGQQVTLSCSPISGHRSVSWYQQTPGQGLQFLFEYFSETQRNKGNFPGRFSGRQFSNSRSEMNVSTLELGDSALYLCASQGRSIGYTFGSGTRLTVV.

The chain has TRBV18 and TRBJ2-7; D not certain. The ends were cut back, 3 bases at V and 3 bases at J, with 15 bases in the middle. The CDR3 extends over 15 amino acids. Germline lookup yields CDR1 KGHSH and CDR2 LQKENI. CDR3 sequence: CASSPTGYALYEQYF. The DNA for the CDR3 is TGTGCCAGCTCACCCACCGGGTATGCCCTCTACGAGCAGTACTTC.

The J gene is TRBJ2-5, the V gene TRBV10-3; possibly TRBD1 or TRBD2 for D (5 bases each). V was trimmed by 4 bases and J by 0 bases, leaving 9 bases between them. CDR1 is ENHRY and CDR2 is SYGVKD in the germline V gene. The CDR3 loop spans 14 amino acids. The CDR3 bases are TGTGCCATCAGTGTGGGGGAACACCAAGAGACCCAGTACTTC. This translates into CAISVGEHQETQYF.

The rearrangement uses TRBV5-6 and TRBJ2-2; 7 nucleotides agree with TRBD2. V dropped 5 bases and J dropped 1; count of bases not matched to a gene: 2. The CDR3 is made up of 14 amino acids. Germline-derived CDR1 and CDR2 are SGHDT and YYEEEE. Here the CDR3 DNA reads TGTGCCAGCAGAAAGCGGGGGAACACCGGGGAGCTGTTTTTT. It yields the protein CASRKRGNTGELFF.

The rearrangement joins TRBV28 to TRBJ2-2; 9 bases line up with TRBD1. The junction had 9 bases not matched to a gene; V was cut back by 6 bases and J by 4 bases. This CDR3 contains 16 residues. Germline lookup yields CDR1 MDHEN and CDR2 SYDVKM. CDR3 nucleotide sequence: TGTGCCAGCAGGAGGAGGACAGGGGTAGGCACCGGGGAGCTGTTTTTT. This gives the protein CASRRRTGVGTGELFF.

The V call is TRBV5-1, the J call TRBJ1-1; 10 nucleotides align to TRBD1. The CDR3 spans 15 residues. Germline assignment: CDR1 SGHRS and CDR2 YFSETQ. The ends lost 5 bases at V and 4 bases at J; junction bases unmatched: 8. CDR3 coding DNA: TGCGCCAGCAGTTTTTGGACAGGGGGATCCACTGAAGCTTTCTTT. The encoded protein is CASSFWTGGSTEAFF.

This sequence joins TRBV3-1 (or the pseudogene TRBV3-2) and TRBJ2-7, with 14 bases lining up with TRBD2. Germline V gene lookup returns CDR1 LGHDT and CDR2 YNNKEL (reference sequence). The CDR3 totals 15 residues. Trimming cost V 1 base and J 4 bases; bases outside gene matches: 0. In DNA form, the CDR3 reads TGTGCCAGCAGCCAAGGGACTAGCGGGAGGTACGAGCAGTACTTC. This translates into CASSQGTSGRYEQYF.

The chain links TRBV6-4 to TRBJ1-2, with TRBD1 identical over 7 bases. The germline V gene has CDR1 MRHNA and CDR2 SNTAGT. CDR3 size: 14 residues. The V gene end was trimmed by 3 bases and the J gene end by 7 bases; junction bases not matched to a gene: 8. In DNA form, the CDR3 reads TGTGCCAGCAGTGAGGGTACGGCAGGGGGTGGCTACACCTTC. Its translation: CASSEGTAGGGYTF.

This chain uses TRBV3-1 (or the pseudogene TRBV3-2) with TRBJ2-2; D is unclear. Germline loops: CDR1 LGHDT, CDR2 YNNKEL (reference sequence). The CDR3 runs 14 residues. The V end lost 2 bases, the J end lost 0 bases, and 4 bases lay between the germline ends. CDR3 residues: CASSQLANTGELFF. In nucleotides, the CDR3 is TGTGCCAGCAGCCAACTAGCGAACACCGGGGAGCTGTTTTTT.

This chain connects TRBV7-2 to TRBJ2-1; weak D call: TRBD2 (5 bases). Germline assignment: CDR1 SGHTA and CDR2 FQGNSA. Trimming left V 5 bases short and J 0 bases short, with 14 bases between. The CDR3 is 16 amino acids. In DNA form, the CDR3 reads TGTGCCAGCAGCCGGACTCTTCTAAGCTCCTACAATGAGCAGTTCTTC. As protein: CASSRTLLSSYNEQFF.

The chain couples TRBV3-1 (or the pseudogene TRBV3-2) to TRBJ1-3; maybe TRBD1 (6 bases). CDR1 is LGHDT, CDR2 YNNKEL, per germline (reference sequence). This CDR3 spans 15 amino acids. V gave up 0 bases and J gave up 4 bases, with 10 bases separating them. CDR3 nucleotide sequence: TGTGCCAGCAGCCAAGATACAGGGACAGGAAACACCATATATTTT. Translated, it gives CASSQDTGTGNTIYF.

The rearrangement links TRBV7-2 to TRBJ2-7, with no clear D. V lost 2 bases to trimming and J lost 0 bases, with 8 bases between them. The CDR3 is 14 residues long. Looked up from germline, CDR1 is SGHTA and CDR2 is FQGNSA. In nucleotides, the CDR3 is TGTGCCAGCAGCTTATCCCGAAGCTCCTACGAGCAGTACTTC. This sequence encodes CASSLSRSSYEQYF.

The chain links TRBV19 to TRBJ1-6; tentative D call: TRBD1 (6 bases). V lost 5 bases and J 8 bases, leaving 13 bases between the germline ends. CDR1 is LNHDA, CDR2 SQIVND, per germline (reference sequence). The CDR3 is 14 residues long. The CDR3 DNA reads TGTGCCAGTAGTCACAGGGAATTGGATTCACCCCTCCACTTT. It specifies CASSHRELDSPLHF.

V and J are TRBV30 and TRBJ1-2, with TRBD1 matching over 7 bases. Germline-derived CDR1 and CDR2 are GTSNPN and SVGIG (reference sequence). This CDR3 has 14 amino acids. Trimming took 3 bases from V and 7 from J; bases not matched to a gene: 11. The CDR3 loop is CAWSPLTGSGGYTF. CDR3 DNA sequence: TGTGCCTGGAGCCCGCTGACAGGGTCTGGTGGCTACACCTTC. The full variable domain, completed using reference TRBV30 and TRBJ1-2, is SQTIHQWPATLVQPVGSPLSLECTVEGTSNPNLYWYRQAAGRGLQLLFYSVGIGQISSEVPQNLSASRPQDRQFILSSKKLLLSDSGFYLCAWSPLTGSGGYTFGSGTRLTVV.

This chain links TRBV11-2 with TRBJ2-1; 8 nucleotides match TRBD2. The V gene end was trimmed by 1 base and the J gene end by 7 bases; junction bases not matched to a gene: 9. Germline-derived CDR1 and CDR2 are SGHAT and FQNNGV. This CDR3 is 16 amino acids long. The CDR3 reads CASSLGTSGLFNEQFF. DNA for the CDR3: TGTGCCAGCAGCTTAGGTACTAGCGGTCTCTTTAATGAGCAGTTCTTC.

The chain joins TRBV20-1 to TRBJ1-1; D might be TRBD1 (5 bases). Germline V gene lookup returns CDR1 DFQATT and CDR2 SNEGSKA (reference sequence). The CDR3 sequence is 11 residues long. V was pared by 7 bases and J by 5 bases, with 11 bases between. The DNA of the CDR3 is TGCAGTGAACAGGAGGGGACTGAAGCTTTCTTT. The encoded protein is CSEQEGTEAFF.

The CDR3 sequence: CASSVTGGTNEKLFF. The CDR3 DNA is TGTGCCAGCAGCGTAACGGGGGGAACTAATGAAAAACTGTTTTTT. This sequence joins TRBV2 and TRBJ1-4; possible D gene TRBD1, 5 bases. The CDR3 sequence is 15 residues long. Germline lookup yields CDR1 SNHLY and CDR2 FYNNEI. Trimming took off 6 bases at V and 1 base at J, with 12 bases between the two ends.

This clone came up once. The chain combines TRBV11-2 with TRBJ2-5; TRBD2 aligns across 7 bases. The CDR3 is made up of 13 amino acids. Germline V CDR1 and CDR2: SGHAT, FQNNGV. The V segment lost 0 bases and the J segment 10 bases; nucleotides outside the gene matches: 5. The CDR3 sequence: CASSLDLWDYQYF. CDR3 nucleotides: TGTGCCAGCAGCTTAGATCTCTGGGACTACCAGTACTTC.

V and J are TRBV12-3 or TRBV12-4 and TRBJ1-2, with 8 nucleotides matching TRBD1. This CDR3 contains 13 residues. V trimming: 4 bases; J trimming: 8 bases; junction bases outside the gene matches: 6. The CDR3 loop reads CASSSQGAGGYTF. The CDR3 DNA reads as TGTGCCAGCAGTTCGCAGGGGGCGGGGGGCTACACCTTC.

This clone was found a few times. The chain employs TRBV9 and TRBJ1-4; D is ambiguous. With 4 bases removed from V and 4 bases from J, the gap between germline ends came to 11 bases. The germline V gene encodes CDR1 SGDLS and CDR2 YYNGEE. This CDR3 comprises 14 residues. The CDR3 bases are TGTGCCAGCAGCCCGCAGCCGGGTAATGAAAAACTGTTTTTT. It is translated as CASSPQPGNEKLFF.

This chain connects TRBV28 to TRBJ1-2; 9 nucleotides line up with TRBD1. The V and J ends lost 7 bases and 2 bases, in that order; junction bases with no gene match: 5. The CDR3 spans 14 residues. CDR1 and CDR2 (germline): MDHEN, SYDVKM. The CDR3 here is CASKGQGINYGYTF. The CDR3 nucleotides are TGTGCCAGCAAAGGACAGGGGATCAACTATGGCTACACCTTC.

The gene calls are TRBV5-5 and TRBJ1-4, with D perhaps matching TRBD1 (6 bases). V gave up 0 bases and J gave up 7 bases, with 13 bases separating them. The CDR3 is made up of 15 amino acids. Germline V lookup: CDR1 SGHKS, CDR2 YYEKEE (reference sequence). The CDR3 DNA is TGTGCCAGCAGCTTGGTCGAGACAGGCAGTGAAAAACTGTTTTTT. It encodes CASSLVETGSEKLFF.

This chain links TRBV18 with TRBJ1-1; the D gene is possibly TRBD1 (5 bases). Trimming took 5 bases from V and 1 from J, leaving 11 bases between them. CDR1 is KGHSH, CDR2 LQKENI, per germline. The CDR3 is 14 amino acids. The CDR3 bases are TGTGCCAGCTCAGCCCAGGGTGGGAACACTGAAGCTTTCTTT. It is translated as CASSAQGGNTEAFF. Full variable domain (remainder filled in from reference TRBV18 and TRBJ1-1): NAGVMQNPRHLVRRRGQEARLRCSPMKGHSHVYWYRQLPEEGLKFMVYLQKENIIDESGMPKERFSAEFPKEGPSILRIQQVVRGDSAAYFCASSAQGGNTEAFFGQGTRLTVV.

The CDR3 sequence is CAWSVLHTNTEAFF. CDR3 DNA: TGTGCCTGGAGTGTACTACACACGAACACTGAAGCTTTCTTT. This chain links TRBV30 with TRBJ1-1; unclear D gene. CDR3 length: 14 residues. The V end was cut by 0 bases, the J end by 1 base, with 9 bases between. Germline CDR1 reads GTSNPN; CDR2 reads SVGIG (reference sequence). Using reference TRBV30 and TRBJ1-1 for the parts outside the CDR3, the full variable domain is SQTIHQWPATLVQPVGSPLSLECTVEGTSNPNLYWYRQAAGRGLQLLFYSVGIGQISSEVPQNLSASRPQDRQFILSSKKLLLSDSGFYLCAWSVLHTNTEAFFGQGTRLTVV.